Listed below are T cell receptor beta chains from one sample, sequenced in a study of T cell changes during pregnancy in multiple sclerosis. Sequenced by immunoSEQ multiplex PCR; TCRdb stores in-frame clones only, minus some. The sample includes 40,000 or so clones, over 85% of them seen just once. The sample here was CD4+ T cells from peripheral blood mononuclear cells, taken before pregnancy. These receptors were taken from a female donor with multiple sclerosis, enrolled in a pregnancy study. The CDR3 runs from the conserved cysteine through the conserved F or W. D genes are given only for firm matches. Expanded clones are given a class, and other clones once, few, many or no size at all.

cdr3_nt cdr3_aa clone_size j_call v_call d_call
TGTGCCAGCAGCGTTCAGGGGGGTAACGCTGAGGTAGCCCAGTTCTTC CASSVQGGNAEVAQFF NA TRBJ2-1 TRBV9 NA
TGTGCCAGCAGCCCGACTCGGACTAGCGTTTACAATGAGCAGTTCTTC CASSPTRTSVYNEQFF NA TRBJ2-1 TRBV7-3 TRBD2
TGTGCCAGCAGTCCCCGGGTAGGGCAGGGGGGCACAGATACGCAGTATTTT CASSPRVGQGGTDTQYF NA TRBJ2-3 TRBV5-4 TRBD1
TGTGCCAGCAGCTTGGGAAGGGGCTCAGATACGCAGTATTTT CASSLGRGSDTQYF NA TRBJ2-3 TRBV5-4 NA
TGTGCCAGCAGCCGTGTGACTAGCGGGGGTAGCACAGATACGCAGTATTTT CASSRVTSGGSTDTQYF NA TRBJ2-3 TRBV4-2 TRBD2
TGTGCCAAGACCGTAAGGGGGGGATCCTACGAGCAGTACTTC CAKTVRGGSYEQYF once TRBJ2-7 TRBV19 NA
TGTGCCAGCAAGATACAGGGCTCTGGAAACACCATATATTTT CASKIQGSGNTIYF NA TRBJ1-3 TRBV6-5 NA
TGTGCCAGCAGCTTAGCGGCCGACAGGGCACCTAACGAAAAACTGTTTTTT CASSLAADRAPNEKLFF NA TRBJ1-4 TRBV7-2 TRBD1
TGTGCCTGGAGTGTATTGGGTTGGGGGGGCCGGGTGCTGAACACTGAAGCTTTCTTT CAWSVLGWGGRVLNTEAFF NA TRBJ1-1 TRBV30 NA
TGTGCCAGCAGCTTGAACTCGGGGGGGGCCGGAGAGACCCAGTACTTC CASSLNSGGAGETQYF NA TRBJ2-5 TRBV5-4 TRBD2
TGCGCCAGCAGCCAAAACCCACCTCGACAGTCAACTAATGAAAAACTGTTTTTT CASSQNPPRQSTNEKLFF NA TRBJ1-4 TRBV4-3 NA
TGCAGCGTTGAAGATCTTCGGGACAGCAATGAGCAGTTCTTC CSVEDLRDSNEQFF NA TRBJ2-1 TRBV29-1 TRBD1
TGTGCCAGCAGCTTCCGGGAAAAACTGTTTTTT CASSFREKLFF NA TRBJ1-4 TRBV13 NA
TGTGCCAGCAGTTACGGCGGGGCCCGGGAAAAACTGTTTTTT CASSYGGAREKLFF NA TRBJ1-4 TRBV6-6 NA
TGCGCCAGCAGCCAAGAAGGGGGGACAGGGTACTATGGCTACACCTTC CASSQEGGTGYYGYTF NA TRBJ1-2 TRBV4-1 TRBD1
TGTGCCAGTAGTAGGGGGCCGGGACTAGCGGGGGCGAACACAGATACGCAGTATTTT CASSRGPGLAGANTDTQYF NA TRBJ2-3 TRBV19 TRBD2
TGTGCCAGCAGCCGGGACAGGGGGAACACTGAAGCTTTCTTT CASSRDRGNTEAFF NA TRBJ1-1 TRBV4-2 TRBD1
TGCGCCAGCAGCTTGGTCACGGGGGGCTCTGGAAACACCATATATTTT CASSLVTGGSGNTIYF NA TRBJ1-3 TRBV5-1 NA
TGTGCCAGCAGGGGACAGGGTAAAAACGAGCAGTACTTC CASRGQGKNEQYF NA TRBJ2-7 TRBV5-4 TRBD1
TGTGCCAGCAGGGGCGGGGGCAATCAGCCCCAGCATTTT CASRGGGNQPQHF NA TRBJ1-5 TRBV6-6 NA
TGTGCCAGTAAGGGAGTTGACAGGGTTCATCAGCCCCAGCATTTT CASKGVDRVHQPQHF few TRBJ1-5 TRBV19 TRBD1
TGTGCCAGCAGCTTGGGGAGGAGGGATACGCAGTATTTT CASSLGRRDTQYF NA TRBJ2-3 TRBV11-2 NA
TGTGCCAGCAGCGCAGACGTTTTGAGGGAGGGGGATCGCACTGAAGCTTTCTTT CASSADVLREGDRTEAFF NA TRBJ1-1 TRBV11-3 NA
TGTGCCAGCTCACCGGCCGACAGCTTCTATGGCTACACCTTC CASSPADSFYGYTF NA TRBJ1-2 TRBV18 NA
TGTGCCAGCAGTCACTTCCGGGACAGGGCCGAAGCTTTCTTT CASSHFRDRAEAFF once TRBJ1-1 TRBV28 TRBD1
TGTGCCAGCAGCGAGACAGGGGGCGCCGGCAAAAACATTCAGTACTTC CASSETGGAGKNIQYF NA TRBJ2-4 TRBV7-2 TRBD1
TGTGCCAGCAGCTTAACAGAGCCCTATGGCTACACCTTC CASSLTEPYGYTF NA TRBJ1-2 TRBV7-9 NA
TGCGCCAGCAGCTTGTGGGGACAGCAGCAAGAGACCCAGTACTTC CASSLWGQQQETQYF NA TRBJ2-5 TRBV5-1 TRBD1
TGTGCCAGCAGCTCCACAGAAGAGAACACTGAAGCTTTCTTT CASSSTEENTEAFF NA TRBJ1-1 TRBV6-5 NA